This T cell receptor beta chain was sequenced in a study of T cell responses to AZD1222 COVID-19 vaccine. Study-wide points: The study found Spike-specific TCR breadth and depth rose after two AZD1222 doses. Epitopes outside B.1.351 and B.1.1.7 mutated regions reportedly drew nearly half of spike TCRs.

The CDR3 spans 14 residues. V shed 2 bases and J 1 base; nucleotides not matched to a gene: 1. The germline V gene has CDR1 MNHEY and CDR2 SVGAGI. The sample holds one count of this clone. The antigen remains unidentified. The method was immunoSEQ multiplex PCR; TCRdb's version includes in-frame clones alone and lacks a portion of them. The sample lists over 55,000 clones, 84% occurring once. The input for sequencing was peripheral blood, taken on day 0 of AZD1222 vaccination. The sequence was obtained from an adult in good health. V and J are TRBV6-5 and TRBJ1-1; the match to TRBD1 covers 7 bases. CDR3 nucleotide sequence: TGTGCCAGCAGTTACAGGGGGCCGAACACTGAAGCTTTCTTT. Amino acids: CASSYRGPNTEAFF.